This is a list of T cell receptor beta chains from one sample in a study of shared clonotypes between healthy human individuals. Clones were sequenced by immunoSEQ multiplex PCR, and TCRdb holds only the in-frame ones, with some missing. This table has over 2 million clones, roughly 94% appearing once. Sequencing was performed on naive CD4+ T cells sorted from blood. Receptors were obtained from a man aged 18 to 29 in good health. CDR3s include the opening cysteine and the closing phenylalanine or tryptophan. The D gene is left open where the match is weak. Expanded clones are given a class, and other clones once, few, many or no size at all.

J	V	size	D	CDR3	DNA
TRBJ1-6	TRBV30	-	-	CAWSDPGNSPLHF	TGTGCCTGGAGTGACCCTGGGAATTCACCCCTCCACTTT
TRBJ2-3	TRBV5-1	-	-	CASSTGRDTQYF	TGCGCCAGCAGCACAGGCCGGGATACGCAGTATTTT
TRBJ2-1	TRBV4-1	-	-	CASSQDEMPGWEQFF	TGCGCCAGCAGCCAAGATGAAATGCCGGGGTGGGAGCAGTTCTTC
TRBJ2-7	TRBV19	-	-	CASSPPKGEKQYF	TGTGCCAGTAGTCCTCCGAAGGGGGAGAAGCAGTACTTC
TRBJ2-1	TRBV10-3	once	-	CAICDGYNEQFF	TGTGCCATCTGTGACGGCTACAATGAGCAGTTCTTC
TRBJ1-6	TRBV6-1	-	TRBD1	CASSGPGTGGRNSPLHF	TGTGCCAGCAGTGGGCCCGGGACAGGGGGAAGGAATTCACCCCTCCACTTT
TRBJ1-2	TRBV28	-	TRBD1	CASSNRGMGYTF	TGTGCCAGCAGTAACAGGGGAATGGGCTACACCTTC
TRBJ2-7	TRBV7-2	-	-	CASSLAPRKEQYF	TGTGCCAGCAGCTTAGCGCCTAGGAAGGAGCAGTACTTC
TRBJ2-1	TRBV5-4	-	TRBD2	CASSISGGAPYNEQFF	TGTGCCAGCAGCATTAGCGGGGGGGCCCCCTACAATGAGCAGTTCTTC
TRBJ2-1	TRBV5-6	-	-	CASSLTNEQFF	TGTGCCAGCAGCTTGACGAATGAGCAGTTCTTC
TRBJ1-2	TRBV23-1	-	-	CASIRRCYTF	TGCGCCAGCATCCGGCGCTGCTACACCTTC
TRBJ2-7	TRBV6-1	-	-	CASRTSSSYEQYF	TGTGCCAGCAGGACATCAAGCTCCTACGAGCAGTACTTC
TRBJ1-1	TRBV29-1	-	-	CSVQDLMNTEAFF	TGCAGCGTTCAGGACCTTATGAACACTGAAGCTTTCTTT
TRBJ1-6	TRBV5-4	-	TRBD1	CASSSGTGNSPLHF	TGTGCCAGCAGCTCCGGGACAGGGAATTCACCCCTCCACTTT
TRBJ2-7	TRBV7-9	-	-	CASSFPRGNEGYEQYF	TGTGCCAGCAGCTTCCCGCGAGGGAATGAGGGCTACGAGCAGTACTTC
TRBJ1-2	TRBV6-1	-	-	CASMSLQRFYGYTF	TGTGCCAGCATGTCATTACAGAGATTCTATGGCTACACCTTC
TRBJ1-5	TRBV6-5	-	-	CASSLIGFNQPQHF	TGTGCCAGCAGTTTAATTGGCTTCAATCAGCCCCAGCATTTT
TRBJ1-2	TRBV28	-	-	CASRLGFQAVETNYGYTF	TGTGCCAGCAGACTAGGGTTTCAGGCTGTTGAGACTAACTATGGCTACACCTTC
TRBJ2-1	TRBV6-5	-	TRBD1	CASTRGTGTYNEQFF	TGTGCCAGCACCCGGGGGACAGGGACCTACAATGAGCAGTTCTTC
TRBJ2-7	TRBV2	-	TRBD1	CASIVTGVYEQYF	TGTGCCAGCATAGTTACAGGGGTCTACGAGCAGTACTTC
TRBJ2-7	TRBV6-1	-	-	CASQFERQTYEQYF	TGTGCCTCCCAGTTTGAGCGGCAGACCTACGAGCAGTACTTC
TRBJ1-1	TRBV28	-	-	CASRRNMGTEAFF	TGTGCCAGCAGGAGAAACATGGGCACTGAAGCTTTCTTT